What follows are 14 T cell receptor beta chains derived from one specimen sequenced in a study of shared clonotypes between healthy human individuals. Libraries were prepared by immunoSEQ multiplex PCR; TCRdb keeps only in-frame clonotypes and omits some of them. The table records approximately 500,000 clones, 70% to 80% of them present only once. Input material: PBMCs. These receptors were taken from a woman in her thirties or forties in good health. Some clones in this sample may be carry-over from other donors' samples.

The rearrangement joins TRBV4-3 to TRBJ1-3, with TRBD1 as a possible D gene (5 bases). The length of the CDR3 is 15 residues. The V and J ends lost 1 base and 2 bases respectively, with 9 bases between them. Per germline, CDR1 LGHNA and CDR2 YSLEER. The CDR3 here is CASSQVRDPGNTIYF. As DNA, the CDR3 is TGCGCCAGCAGCCAAGTCAGGGATCCTGGAAACACCATATATTTT.

The rearrangement uses TRBV28 and TRBJ1-1; 9 nucleotides line up with TRBD1. The CDR3 runs 16 residues. V lost 2 bases to trimming and J lost 8 bases; unmatched junction nucleotides: 12. Germline assignment: CDR1 MDHEN and CDR2 SYDVKM. The CDR3 region has the DNA TGTGCCAGCAGTTTACTTCCCGGGACAGGGACTACGGAAGCTTTCTTT. This codes for CASSLLPGTGTTEAFF.

To note about this clone: The identical CDR3 is also encoded by other nucleotide sequences in the sample. The chain employs TRBV28 and TRBJ2-2, with 11 bases that match TRBD2. Germline CDR1 MDHEN, CDR2 SYDVKM. Unmatched junction bases numbered 4, after V lost 6 bases and J lost 7 bases. This CDR3 has 14 residues. This CDR3 reads CASSPGLAGGELFF. DNA of the CDR3: TGTGCCAGCAGCCCCGGACTAGCGGGCGGGGAGCTGTTTTTT.

The V and J genes are TRBV7-9 and TRBJ1-2; no reliable D call. The CDR3 consists of 16 residues. V was shortened by 7 bases and J by 4 bases, with 22 bases between the two germline ends. Germline CDR1 is SEHNR and CDR2 is FQNEAQ (reference sequence). CDR3 sequence: CASTSGTSIWIYGYTF. The CDR3 region has the DNA TGTGCCAGCACCTCCGGTACCTCTATTTGGATCTATGGCTACACCTTC.

This clone has a handful of counts. The chain recombines TRBV5-1 with TRBJ2-1; 10 nucleotides match TRBD1. The CDR3 totals 17 residues. V trimming: 0 bases; J trimming: 6 bases; junction bases outside the gene matches: 9. Per germline, CDR1 SGHRS and CDR2 YFSETQ. Here the CDR3 DNA reads TGCGCCAGCAGCTTGGCCGAGGGGACAGGGGCTTTCAATGAGCAGTTCTTC. Protein product: CASSLAEGTGAFNEQFF.

The chain carries TRBV2 and TRBJ2-7, with 7 bases fitting TRBD1. The germline V gene encodes CDR1 SNHLY and CDR2 FYNNEI. The V segment lost 6 bases and the J segment 7 bases; nucleotides outside the gene matches: 9. The CDR3 is 13 residues long. This CDR3 reads CASRGQANGEQYF. The CDR3 coding sequence is TGTGCCAGCAGAGGACAGGCGAATGGTGAGCAGTACTTC.

The rearrangement links TRBV7-2 to TRBJ2-3; 10 positions agree with TRBD2. With V trimmed by 3 bases and J by 6 bases, 18 bases remained unmatched. The CDR3 totals 19 residues. Germline-derived CDR1 and CDR2 are SGHTA and FQGNSA. DNA of the CDR3: TGTGCCAGCAGCTTCCTGATGCAACTAGCGGGACCCGGGGTGGATACGCAGTATTTT. Amino acids: CASSFLMQLAGPGVDTQYF.

The chain is built from TRBV6-6 and TRBJ1-1; possible D gene TRBD1, 5 bases. Germline V gene data show CDR1 as MNHNY and CDR2 as SVGAGI (reference sequence). V was clipped by 7 bases and J by 1 base, with 10 bases between them. CDR3 size: 13 residues. The CDR3: CASTSQENTEAFF. In nucleotides, the CDR3 is TGTGCCAGCACGTCACAGGAGAACACTGAAGCTTTCTTT.

This rearrangement joins TRBV5-4 to TRBJ2-1; TRBD2 matches at 7 bases. This CDR3 has 17 amino acids. V dropped 7 bases and J dropped 7; count of bases not matched to a gene: 20. Germline V lookup: CDR1 SGHNT, CDR2 YYREEE (reference sequence). Written as DNA, the CDR3 is TGTGCCAGCGCGCTTGGCGGGAGACCCGTTTCCGGAAATGAGCAGTTCTTC. It codes for CASALGGRPVSGNEQFF.

The chain recombines TRBV7-3 with TRBJ2-2, with D uncertain. V was shortened by 2 bases and J by 3 bases, with 16 bases between the two germline ends. CDR1 and CDR2 (germline): SGHTA, FQGTGA. This CDR3 comprises 17 residues. CDR3 sequence reads: CASSLRRRSTDTGELFF. The CDR3 nucleotides are TGTGCCAGCAGCTTACGGCGCAGGAGTACGGACACCGGGGAGCTGTTTTTT.

The rearrangement links TRBV7-2 to TRBJ1-2; TRBD1 aligns across 7 bases. The CDR3 consists of 14 residues. Germline CDR1 is SGHTA and CDR2 is FQGNSA. The V and J ends lost 1 base and 7 bases, in that order; junction bases with no gene match: 6. CDR3 sequence reads: CASSLGATGPGYTF. CDR3 coding DNA: TGTGCCAGCAGCTTAGGAGCGACAGGGCCTGGCTACACCTTC.

The CDR3, as DNA: TGTGCCAGCACCCGGGACAGGTCTGGCTATGGCTACACCTTC. Protein sequence: CASTRDRSGYGYTF. The rearrangement links TRBV2 to TRBJ1-2; TRBD1 agrees at 8 bases. The V gene's germline CDR1 is SNHLY and CDR2 FYNNEI. The CDR3 loop spans 14 amino acids. Losses at the gene ends were 7 bases for V and 4 bases for J; bases not matched to a gene: 8.

J is TRBJ1-1 and V is TRBV11-2; D not certain. The CDR3 spans 16 residues. Trimming took 6 bases from V and 10 from J, leaving 27 bases between them. CDR1 is SGHAT, CDR2 FQNNGV, per germline. DNA for the CDR3: TGTGCCAGCAGTCGAACCCCAGGCCCACCGGCCCTGGCAGCTTTCTTT. It encodes CASSRTPGPPALAAFF.

This chain links TRBV27 with TRBJ2-2, with D possibly matching TRBD2 (5 bases). The CDR3 spans 13 residues. From germline, CDR1 is MNHEY and CDR2 SMNVEV (reference sequence). Between the trimmed V and J ends, which lost 0 bases and 6 bases, there was a span of 5 bases. The CDR3 region has the DNA TGTGCCAGCAGTTTATCGCGGGCCGGGGAGCTGTTTTTT. This encodes CASSLSRAGELFF.